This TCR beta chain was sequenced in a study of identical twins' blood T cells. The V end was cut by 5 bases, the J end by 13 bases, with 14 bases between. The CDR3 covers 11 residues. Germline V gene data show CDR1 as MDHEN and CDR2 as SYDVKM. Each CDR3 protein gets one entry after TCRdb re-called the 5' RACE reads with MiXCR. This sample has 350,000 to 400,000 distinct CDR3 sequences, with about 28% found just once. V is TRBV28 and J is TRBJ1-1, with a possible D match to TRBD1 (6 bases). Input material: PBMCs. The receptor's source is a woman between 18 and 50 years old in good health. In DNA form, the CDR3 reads TGTGCCAGCAGTCTTAGGGGGGTGGGTTTCTTT. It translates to CASSLRGVGFF.